These 24 T cell receptor beta chains originate from one sample sequenced in a study of cytomegalovirus exposure and HLA in healthy donors. PCR involved 60 Vbeta and 13 Jbeta primers. Sequencing used immunoSEQ multiplex PCR; TCRdb keeps in-frame clones, though not all of them. The data show about 110,000 clones, approximately 80% seen once. Sequences were obtained from PBMCs. These receptors were taken from a man between 25 and 39 years old in good health and CMV-seropositive.

The J gene is TRBJ1-3, the V gene TRBV7-6; a weak D match, TRBD1 (6 bases). Per the germline V gene, CDR1 is SGHVS and CDR2 is FNYEAQ. This CDR3 region has 14 residues. With 3 bases removed from V and 4 bases from J, the gap between germline ends came to 10 bases. The CDR3 here is CASSFGTTGNTIYF. CDR3 coding DNA: TGTGCCAGCAGCTTTGGGACAACCGGAAACACCATATATTTT.

This sequence joins TRBV4-2 and TRBJ2-1; a weak D match, TRBD2 (5 bases). Trimming pared 7 bases from V and 3 bases from J, leaving 16 bases between. The CDR3 consists of 15 residues. The V gene's germline CDR1 is LGHNA and CDR2 YNFKEQ. This CDR3 reads CASTLSPADYNEQFF. In DNA form, the CDR3 reads TGTGCCAGCACCCTAAGCCCAGCGGACTACAATGAGCAGTTCTTC.

This chain links TRBV5-1 with TRBJ2-3; D remains unclear. Trimming removed 4 bases from V and 4 bases from J, with 16 bases in between. The germline CDR1 and CDR2 sequences are SGHRS and YFSETQ. This CDR3 spans 15 amino acids. CDR3 protein: CASSLTPKVADTQYF. Here the CDR3 DNA reads TGCGCCAGCAGCCTGACTCCGAAGGTAGCAGATACGCAGTATTTT.

The chain is built from TRBV9 and TRBJ2-1; 12 bases map to TRBD2. The CDR3 length is 15 residues. Germline V CDR1 and CDR2: SGDLS, YYNGEE. Losses at the gene ends were 2 bases for V and 4 bases for J; bases not matched to a gene: 1. The CDR3 DNA reads as TGTGCCAGCAGCGTCGGGACTAGCGGGTACAATGAGCAGTTCTTC. Protein sequence: CASSVGTSGYNEQFF.

This clone occurred a few times. The chain employs TRBV10-2 and TRBJ2-7; 7 positions agree with TRBD1. CDR1 and CDR2 from the germline V gene are WSHSY and SAAADI. This CDR3 spans 15 amino acids. V shed 6 bases, J shed 1 base, and the junction held 9 bases outside the gene matches. CDR3 sequence: CASRPSETGSYEQYV. DNA of the CDR3: TGCGCCAGCAGGCCCTCCGAGACAGGGTCCTACGAGCAGTACGTC.

The chain is built from TRBV5-1 and TRBJ2-7, with 11 bases identical to TRBD2. Unmatched junction bases numbered 3, after V lost 4 bases and J lost 0 bases. This CDR3 region has 15 residues. In germline, CDR1 is SGHRS, CDR2 YFSETQ. The CDR3 nucleotides are TGCGCCAGCAGCGGGGGACTAGCGGCCTCCTACGAGCAGTACGTC. Protein product: CASSGGLAASYEQYV.

The chain couples TRBV6-6 to TRBJ2-7; 8 bases agree with TRBD1. V shed 5 bases, J shed 7 bases, and the junction held 10 bases outside the gene matches. Germline V gene lookup returns CDR1 MNHNY and CDR2 SVGAGI (reference sequence). This CDR3 contains 14 residues. The CDR3 protein is CASSTLTGAVEQYF. The CDR3 nucleotides read TGTGCCAGCAGTACCTTGACAGGGGCCGTAGAGCAGTACTTC.

This clone was counted only a few times. This chain links TRBV6-1 with TRBJ1-1, with a possible D match to TRBD1 (6 bases). V gave up 7 bases and J gave up 1 base, with 10 bases separating them. The V gene's germline CDR1 is MNHNS and CDR2 SASEGT. The CDR3 is 13 residues long. CDR3 protein: CASTMTGNTEAFF. The CDR3 DNA is TGTGCCAGCACCATGACAGGGAACACTGAAGCTTTCTTT.

This clone has just a few counts. The chain employs TRBV4-1 and TRBJ2-6, with unresolved D. Trimming shortened V by 6 bases and J by 0 bases, and 6 bases separated the two germline ends. The germline CDR1 and CDR2 sequences are MGHRA and YSYEKL. CDR3 length: 14 residues. CDR3 protein: CASRQNSGANVLTF. The CDR3 coding sequence is TGCGCCAGCAGACAGAACTCTGGGGCCAACGTCCTGACTTTC.

V and J are TRBV2 and TRBJ2-3, with TRBD2 matching 7 bases. Trimming took 7 bases from V and 2 from J; bases not matched to a gene: 12. The CDR3 extends over 16 amino acids. In germline, CDR1 is SNHLY, CDR2 FYNNEI. This CDR3 reads CASTGWSGAVTDTQYF. DNA of the CDR3: TGTGCCAGCACCGGGTGGAGCGGGGCGGTCACAGATACGCAGTATTTT.

The V and J genes are TRBV6-5 and TRBJ1-2; D gene unclear. The CDR3 is 12 amino acids. V dropped 4 bases and J dropped 4 bases, with 7 bases sitting between them. The germline V gene encodes CDR1 MNHEY and CDR2 SVGAGI. The CDR3 here is CASSSLGYGYTF. The CDR3 bases are TGTGCCAGCAGTTCCCTAGGCTATGGCTACACCTTC.

The rearrangement uses TRBV5-4 and TRBJ1-1; the D gene is possibly TRBD1 (6 bases). Germline CDR1 SGHNT, CDR2 YYREEE (reference sequence). Trimming left V 0 bases short and J 0 bases short, with 6 bases between. CDR3 length: 14 amino acids. Here the CDR3 reads CASSLDRVNTEAFF. The CDR3, as DNA: TGTGCCAGCAGCTTGGACAGGGTGAACACTGAAGCTTTCTTT.

The chain employs TRBV6-5 and TRBJ2-2; D gene uncertain. Germline values: CDR1 MNHEY, CDR2 SVGAGI. The V end lost 6 bases, the J end lost 5 bases, and 7 bases lay between the germline ends. This CDR3 contains 12 residues. CDR3 coding DNA: TGTGCCAGCAGCCTTACAACCGGGGAGCTGTTTTTT. It specifies CASSLTTGELFF.

To note about this clone: A read error is likely here: a far larger clone is one base away. The sample contains more than one DNA sequence encoding this CDR3. The chain uses TRBV5-1 and TRBJ2-5; perhaps TRBD1 as D (6 bases). Germline CDR1 reads SGHRS; CDR2 reads YFSETQ. V lost 2 bases to trimming and J lost 5 bases, with 13 bases between them. CDR3 length: 14 residues. In DNA form, the CDR3 reads TGCGCCAGCAGCTTTTGGGGGCGAGGTGAGACCCAGTACTTC. This sequence encodes CASSFWGRGETQYF.

This sequence joins TRBV6-1 and TRBJ2-7; D call uncertain. Between the trimmed V and J ends, which lost 6 bases and 4 bases, there was a span of 10 bases. Germline-derived CDR1 and CDR2 are MNHNS and SASEGT. CDR3 length: 12 residues. The CDR3 coding sequence is TGTGCCAGCAGGCCAAGTCGGTACGAGCAGTACTTC. Its translation: CASRPSRYEQYF.

J is TRBJ2-3 and V is TRBV9; 8 nucleotides agree with TRBD2. The V gene end was trimmed by 4 bases and the J gene end by 2 bases; junction bases not matched to a gene: 18. Germline CDR1 and CDR2: SGDLS and YYNGEE. This CDR3 is built from 19 residues. CDR3 loop: CASSKRGRSGRGTTDTQYF. CDR3 DNA: TGTGCCAGCAGCAAGCGGGGGAGGAGCGGGAGAGGGACCACAGATACGCAGTATTTT.

V and J are TRBV29-1 and TRBJ2-1, with TRBD2 matching over 8 bases. The germline CDR1 and CDR2 sequences are SQVTM and ANQGSEA. The CDR3 has 15 amino acids. Trimming at V came to 2 bases and at J to 3 bases, leaving 6 bases not matched to a gene. The CDR3 sequence is CSVEKAGARYNEQFF. In nucleotides, the CDR3 is TGCAGCGTTGAAAAAGCGGGAGCCCGCTACAATGAGCAGTTCTTC.

The rearrangement uses TRBV4-2 and TRBJ2-1; 8 nucleotides agree with TRBD2. From germline, CDR1 is LGHNA and CDR2 YNFKEQ. After removal of 1 base from V and 4 bases from J, the junction contained 6 bases not matched to a gene. This CDR3 comprises 16 residues. CDR3 DNA: TGTGCCAGCAGCCAAGGCGGTAGCGGGGTGTACAATGAGCAGTTCTTC. Protein sequence: CASSQGGSGVYNEQFF.

This chain joins TRBV14 and TRBJ2-1; 7 positions agree with TRBD1. Germline V gene lookup returns CDR1 SGHDN and CDR2 FVKESK. The junction had 6 bases not matched to a gene; V was cut back by 3 bases and J by 4 bases. The CDR3 runs 15 residues. As DNA, the CDR3 is TGTGCCAGCAGCCAGTACGGGACAGAATACAATGAGCAGTTCTTC. Its translation: CASSQYGTEYNEQFF.

The rearrangement uses TRBV7-9 and TRBJ1-4; D might be TRBD1 (6 bases). Germline V lookup: CDR1 SEHNR, CDR2 FQNEAQ (reference sequence). CDR3 length equals 15 residues. Trimming removed 5 bases from V and 7 bases from J, with 17 bases in between. This CDR3 reads CASSPTRGFIEKLFF. DNA for the CDR3: TGTGCCAGCAGCCCGACCAGGGGTTTTATTGAAAAACTGTTTTTT.

CDR3 coding DNA: TGTGCCAGCAGCTTGTCAGGGGCGGTTTACGAGCAGTACTTC. Residues: CASSLSGAVYEQYF. The chain carries TRBV13 and TRBJ2-7; tentatively, D is TRBD1 (6 bases). CDR3 length: 14 residues. V was trimmed by 3 bases and J by 4 bases, leaving 13 bases between them. Germline V gene lookup returns CDR1 PRHDT and CDR2 FYEKMQ (reference sequence).

This clone was seen once. This chain connects TRBV5-1 to TRBJ2-1, with TRBD2 matching over 7 bases. CDR3 length: 14 residues. CDR1 is SGHRS and CDR2 is YFSETQ in the germline V gene. Trimming cost V 0 bases and J 7 bases; bases outside gene matches: 4. The CDR3 DNA follows: TGCGCCAGCAGCTTGGGCGGGAGCAGAAATGAGCAGTTCTTC. Its protein product is CASSLGGSRNEQFF.

The chain recombines TRBV5-1 with TRBJ2-1; TRBD1 matches 10 bases. Trimming removed 2 bases from V and 0 bases from J; junction bases left unmatched: 14. The CDR3 contains 20 residues. CDR1 and CDR2 (germline): SGHRS, YFSETQ. This CDR3 is CASSLFPGTGVLSSYNEQFF. The CDR3 nucleotides are TGCGCCAGCAGCTTATTCCCCGGGACAGGGGTTCTTAGCTCCTACAATGAGCAGTTCTTC.

A remark on this clone: A read error may produce the germline difference seen at one junction end. The V call is TRBV29-1, the J call TRBJ2-3; D might be TRBD2 (6 bases). Germline loops: CDR1 SQVTM, CDR2 ANQGSEA. CDR3 length: 15 residues. The CDR3 region has the DNA TGCAGCACCAAAGGCAGTTTTACTAGCACAGATACTCAGTATTTT. This sequence encodes CSTKGSFTSTDTQYF.